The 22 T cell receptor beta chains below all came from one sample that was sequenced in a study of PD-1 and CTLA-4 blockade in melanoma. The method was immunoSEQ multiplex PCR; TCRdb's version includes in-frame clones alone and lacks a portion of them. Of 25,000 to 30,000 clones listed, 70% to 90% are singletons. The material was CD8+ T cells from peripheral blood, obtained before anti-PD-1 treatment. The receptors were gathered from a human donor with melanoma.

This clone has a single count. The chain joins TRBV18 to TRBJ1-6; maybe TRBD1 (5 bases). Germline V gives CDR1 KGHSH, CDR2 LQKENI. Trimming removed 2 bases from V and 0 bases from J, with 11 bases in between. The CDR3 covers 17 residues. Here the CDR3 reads CASSPMEQGSYNSPLHF. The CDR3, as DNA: TGTGCCAGCTCACCAATGGAGCAGGGCTCCTATAATTCACCCCTCCACTTT.

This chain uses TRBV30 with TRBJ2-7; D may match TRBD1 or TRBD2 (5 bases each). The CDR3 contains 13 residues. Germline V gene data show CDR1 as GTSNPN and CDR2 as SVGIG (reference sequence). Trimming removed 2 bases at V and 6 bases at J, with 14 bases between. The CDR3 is CAWSMTNRGEQYF. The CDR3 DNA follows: TGTGCCTGGAGTATGACTAATAGGGGCGAGCAGTACTTC.

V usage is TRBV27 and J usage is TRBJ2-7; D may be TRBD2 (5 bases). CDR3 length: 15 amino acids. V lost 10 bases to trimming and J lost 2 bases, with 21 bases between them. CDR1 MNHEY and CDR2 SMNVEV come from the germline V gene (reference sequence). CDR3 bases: TGTGCCACCCTCGTAGCGAGCTTCAAGACCTACGAGCAGTACTTC. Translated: CATLVASFKTYEQYF.

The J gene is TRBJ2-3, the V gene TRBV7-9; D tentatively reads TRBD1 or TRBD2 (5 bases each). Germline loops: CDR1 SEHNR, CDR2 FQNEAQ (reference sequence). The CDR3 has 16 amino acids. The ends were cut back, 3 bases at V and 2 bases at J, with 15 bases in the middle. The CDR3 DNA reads TGTGCCAGCAGCTTCTCCGGGACGGCCGTCACAGATACGCAGTATTTT. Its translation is CASSFSGTAVTDTQYF. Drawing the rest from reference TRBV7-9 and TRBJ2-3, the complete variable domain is DTGVSQNPRHKITKRGQNVTFRCDPISEHNRLYWYRQTLGQGPEFLTYFQNEAQLEKSRLLSDRFSAERPKGSFSTLEIQRTEQGDSAMYLCASSFSGTAVTDTQYFGPGTRLTVL.

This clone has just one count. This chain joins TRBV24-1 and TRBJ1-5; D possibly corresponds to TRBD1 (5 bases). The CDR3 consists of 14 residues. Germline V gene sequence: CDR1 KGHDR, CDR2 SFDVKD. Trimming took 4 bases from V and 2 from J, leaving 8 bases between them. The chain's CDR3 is CATSDRVGNQPQHF. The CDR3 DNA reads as TGTGCCACCAGTGACAGGGTAGGCAATCAGCCCCAGCATTTT.

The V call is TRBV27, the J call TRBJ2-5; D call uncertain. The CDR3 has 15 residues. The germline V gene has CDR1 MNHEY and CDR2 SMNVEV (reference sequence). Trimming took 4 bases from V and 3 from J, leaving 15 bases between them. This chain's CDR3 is CASSSLRVWKETQYF. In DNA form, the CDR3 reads TGTGCCAGCAGTTCCCTCCGGGTCTGGAAAGAGACCCAGTACTTC.

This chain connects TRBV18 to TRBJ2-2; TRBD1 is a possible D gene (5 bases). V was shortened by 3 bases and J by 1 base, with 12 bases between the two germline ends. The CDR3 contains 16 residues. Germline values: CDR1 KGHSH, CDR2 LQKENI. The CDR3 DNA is TGTGCCAGCTCACCGTACGACAGATTGAACACCGGGGAGCTGTTTTTT. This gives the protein CASSPYDRLNTGELFF. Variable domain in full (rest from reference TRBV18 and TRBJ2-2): NAGVMQNPRHLVRRRGQEARLRCSPMKGHSHVYWYRQLPEEGLKFMVYLQKENIIDESGMPKERFSAEFPKEGPSILRIQQVVRGDSAAYFCASSPYDRLNTGELFFGEGSRLTVL.

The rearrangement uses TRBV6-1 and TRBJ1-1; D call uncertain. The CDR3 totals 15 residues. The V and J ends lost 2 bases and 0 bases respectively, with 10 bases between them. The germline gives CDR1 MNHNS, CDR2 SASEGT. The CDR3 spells CASSEYGRLNTEAFF. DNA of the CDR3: TGTGCCAGCAGTGAATACGGCCGGCTGAACACTGAAGCTTTCTTT.

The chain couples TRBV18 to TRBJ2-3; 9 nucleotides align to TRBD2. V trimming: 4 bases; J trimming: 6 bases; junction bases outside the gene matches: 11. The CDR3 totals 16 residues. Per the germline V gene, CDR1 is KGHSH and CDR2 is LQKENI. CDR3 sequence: CASSLRAGGVEDTQYF. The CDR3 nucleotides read TGTGCCAGCTCACTTCGAGCGGGAGGAGTGGAGGATACGCAGTATTTT. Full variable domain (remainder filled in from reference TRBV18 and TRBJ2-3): NAGVMQNPRHLVRRRGQEARLRCSPMKGHSHVYWYRQLPEEGLKFMVYLQKENIIDESGMPKERFSAEFPKEGPSILRIQQVVRGDSAAYFCASSLRAGGVEDTQYFGPGTRLTVL.

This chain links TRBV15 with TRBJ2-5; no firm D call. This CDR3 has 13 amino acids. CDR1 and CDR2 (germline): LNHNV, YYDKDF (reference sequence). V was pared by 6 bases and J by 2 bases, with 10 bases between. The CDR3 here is CATSPRLQETQYF. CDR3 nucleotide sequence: TGTGCCACCAGTCCGCGGTTACAAGAGACCCAGTACTTC.

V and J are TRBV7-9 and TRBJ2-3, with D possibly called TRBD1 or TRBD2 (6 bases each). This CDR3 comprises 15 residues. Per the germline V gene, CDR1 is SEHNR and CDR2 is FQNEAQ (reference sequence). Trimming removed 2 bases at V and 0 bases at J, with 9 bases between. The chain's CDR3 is CASSLRGDSTDTQYF. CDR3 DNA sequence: TGTGCCAGCAGCTTAAGGGGGGACAGCACAGATACGCAGTATTTT. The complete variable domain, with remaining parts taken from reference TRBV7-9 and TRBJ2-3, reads DTGVSQNPRHKITKRGQNVTFRCDPISEHNRLYWYRQTLGQGPEFLTYFQNEAQLEKSRLLSDRFSAERPKGSFSTLEIQRTEQGDSAMYLCASSLRGDSTDTQYFGPGTRLTVL.

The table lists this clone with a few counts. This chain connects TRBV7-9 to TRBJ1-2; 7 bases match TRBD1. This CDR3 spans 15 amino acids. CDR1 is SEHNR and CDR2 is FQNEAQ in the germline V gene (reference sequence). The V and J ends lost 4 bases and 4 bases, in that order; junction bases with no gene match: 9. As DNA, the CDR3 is TGTGCCAGCAGCTCACCCCCGGACAGGCTCTATGGCTACACCTTC. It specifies CASSSPPDRLYGYTF.

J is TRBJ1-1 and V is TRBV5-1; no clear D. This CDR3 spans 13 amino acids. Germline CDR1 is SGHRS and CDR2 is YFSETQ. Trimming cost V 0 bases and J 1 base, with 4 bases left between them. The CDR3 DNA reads TGCGCCAGCAGCTTGGGCCGGAACACTGAAGCTTTCTTT. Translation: CASSLGRNTEAFF.

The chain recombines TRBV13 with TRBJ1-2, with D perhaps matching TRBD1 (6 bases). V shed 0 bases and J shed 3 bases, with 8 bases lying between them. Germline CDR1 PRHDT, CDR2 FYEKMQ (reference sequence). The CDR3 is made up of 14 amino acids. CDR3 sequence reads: CASSLGSGDYGYTF. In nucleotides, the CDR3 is TGTGCCAGCAGCTTAGGGTCAGGGGACTATGGCTACACCTTC.

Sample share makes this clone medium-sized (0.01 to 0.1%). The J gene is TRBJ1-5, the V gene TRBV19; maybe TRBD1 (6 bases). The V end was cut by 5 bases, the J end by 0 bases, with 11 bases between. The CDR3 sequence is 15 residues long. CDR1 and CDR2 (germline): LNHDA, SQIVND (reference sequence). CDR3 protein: CASSGTYNSNQPQHF. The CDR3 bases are TGTGCCAGTAGTGGGACATATAATAGCAATCAGCCCCAGCATTTT.

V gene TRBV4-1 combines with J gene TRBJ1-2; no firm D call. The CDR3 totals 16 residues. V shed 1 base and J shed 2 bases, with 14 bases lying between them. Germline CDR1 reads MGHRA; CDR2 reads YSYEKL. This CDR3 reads CASSQVERDRNYGYTF. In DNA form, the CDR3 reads TGCGCCAGCAGCCAAGTGGAGAGGGATAGGAACTATGGCTACACCTTC.

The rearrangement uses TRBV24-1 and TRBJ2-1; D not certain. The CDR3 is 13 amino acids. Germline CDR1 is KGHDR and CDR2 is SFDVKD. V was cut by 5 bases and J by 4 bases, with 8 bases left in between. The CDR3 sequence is CATSGSKYNEQFF. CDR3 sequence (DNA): TGTGCCACCAGTGGGTCAAAGTACAATGAGCAGTTCTTC.

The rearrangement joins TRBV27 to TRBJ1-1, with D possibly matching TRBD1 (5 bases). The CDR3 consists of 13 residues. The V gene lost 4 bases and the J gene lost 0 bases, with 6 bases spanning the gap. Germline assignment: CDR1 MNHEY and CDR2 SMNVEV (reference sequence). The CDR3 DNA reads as TGTGCCAGCAGTTCGGGGGTGAACACTGAAGCTTTCTTT. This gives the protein CASSSGVNTEAFF.

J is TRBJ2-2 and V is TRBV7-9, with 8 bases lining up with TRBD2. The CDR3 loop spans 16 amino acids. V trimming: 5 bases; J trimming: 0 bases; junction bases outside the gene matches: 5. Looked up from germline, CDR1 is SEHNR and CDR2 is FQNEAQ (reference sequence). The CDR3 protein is CASSLRGGANTGELFF. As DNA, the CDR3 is TGTGCCAGCAGCCTCCGGGGGGGCGCGAACACCGGGGAGCTGTTTTTT.

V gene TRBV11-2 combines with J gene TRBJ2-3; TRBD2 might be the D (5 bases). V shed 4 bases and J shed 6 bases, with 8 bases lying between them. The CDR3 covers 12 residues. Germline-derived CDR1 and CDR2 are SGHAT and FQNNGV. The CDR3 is CASSYLADTQYF. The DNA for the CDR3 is TGTGCCAGCAGCTATTTAGCGGATACGCAGTATTTT. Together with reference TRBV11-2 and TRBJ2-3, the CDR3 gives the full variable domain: EAGVAQSPRYKIIEKRQSVAFWCNPISGHATLYWYQQILGQGPKLLIQFQNNGVVDDSQLPKDRFSAERLKGVDSTLKIQPAKLEDSAVYLCASSYLADTQYFGPGTRLTVL.

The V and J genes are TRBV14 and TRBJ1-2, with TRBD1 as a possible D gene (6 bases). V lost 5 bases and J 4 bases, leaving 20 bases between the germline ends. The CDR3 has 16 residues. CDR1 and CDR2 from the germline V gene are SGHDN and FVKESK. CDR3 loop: CASSGARGSWPYGYTF. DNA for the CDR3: TGTGCCAGCAGCGGAGCCAGGGGCAGTTGGCCCTATGGCTACACCTTC.

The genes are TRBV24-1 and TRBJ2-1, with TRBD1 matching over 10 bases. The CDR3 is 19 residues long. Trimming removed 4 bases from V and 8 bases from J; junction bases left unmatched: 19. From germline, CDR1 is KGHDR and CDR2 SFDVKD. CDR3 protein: CATSDAMRVGQGSTDEQFF. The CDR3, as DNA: TGTGCCACCAGTGACGCCATGAGAGTGGGACAGGGGTCGACGGATGAGCAGTTCTTC.